This passage covers 21 T cell receptor beta chains from one sample sequenced in a study of OX40 agonist ivuxolimab in advanced cancers. Profiled with immunoSEQ multiplex PCR; TCRdb holds only in-frame clones, not every one. The repertoire holds tens of thousands of clones, about nine tenths seen once, with approximately 25% in the top ten. This specimen was CD4+ or CD8+ T cells sorted from blood, taken in a trial of the OX40 agonist ivuxolimab. The receptors were gathered from an adult with an advanced solid tumor such as melanoma, head and neck, liver or kidney cancer.

V usage is TRBV29-1 and J usage is TRBJ2-2; TRBD1 matches at 11 bases. CDR3 length: 13 residues. Germline-derived CDR1 and CDR2 are SQVTM and ANQGSEA. Unmatched junction bases numbered 6, after V lost 7 bases and J lost 8 bases. Here the CDR3 reads CSGTGGRTGELFF. In DNA form, the CDR3 reads TGCAGCGGGACAGGGGGCCGGACTGGGGAGCTGTTTTTT.

V usage is TRBV7-9 and J usage is TRBJ2-6; D ambiguous. This CDR3 region has 15 residues. Germline CDR1 reads SEHNR; CDR2 reads FQNEAQ (reference sequence). Trimming left V 6 bases short and J 0 bases short, with 9 bases between. The chain's CDR3 is CASSSHSSGANVLTF. In DNA form, the CDR3 reads TGTGCCAGCAGTTCTCACAGCTCTGGGGCCAACGTCCTGACTTTC.

The chain uses TRBV30 and TRBJ2-2; no reliable D call. The V gene lost 2 bases and the J gene lost 3 bases, with 10 bases spanning the gap. From germline, CDR1 is GTSNPN and CDR2 SVGIG (reference sequence). The CDR3 covers 14 residues. The CDR3 sequence: CAWSIGGYTGELFF. CDR3 DNA sequence: TGTGCCTGGAGTATCGGCGGTTACACCGGGGAGCTGTTTTTT.

A word on this clone: An end of the junction differs from the germline gene, which may be a read error. The chain recombines TRBV28 with TRBJ1-6; no definite D call. This CDR3 comprises 11 residues. Germline V gene sequence: CDR1 MDHEN, CDR2 SYDVKM. The CDR3 nucleotides read TGTGCCAGCAGTTCCTTCTGGGAGAAGAACTTT. It yields the protein CASSSFWEKNF.

This clone was counted once. The chain carries TRBV19 and TRBJ1-5; no clear D gene. CDR3 size: 15 residues. With 1 base removed from V and 9 bases from J, the gap between germline ends came to 16 bases. Germline-derived CDR1 and CDR2 are LNHDA and SQIVND (reference sequence). The CDR3 nucleotides read TGTGCCAGTAGTATAGGAACGGCAGCCAATAGGCCCCAGCATTTT. It specifies CASSIGTAANRPQHF. Variable domain in full (rest from reference TRBV19 and TRBJ1-5): DGGITQSPKYLFRKEGQNVTLSCEQNLNHDAMYWYRQDPGQGLRLIYYSQIVNDFQKGDIAEGYSVSREKKESFPLTVTSAQKNPTAFYLCASSIGTAANRPQHFGDGTRLSIL.

V and J are TRBV27 and TRBJ1-5; 7 bases match TRBD1. Germline V gives CDR1 MNHEY, CDR2 SMNVEV (reference sequence). The length of the CDR3 is 14 residues. With V trimmed by 3 bases and J by 6 bases, 5 bases remained unmatched. CDR3 sequence (DNA): TGTGCCAGCAGTTTTGGAGGGGGCGGTCAGCCCCAGCATTTT. Encoded protein: CASSFGGGGQPQHF.

The gene calls are TRBV16 and TRBJ2-3; tentatively, D is TRBD1 or TRBD2 (6 bases each). Trimming shortened V by 0 bases and J by 6 bases, and 10 bases separated the two germline ends. Germline loops: CDR1 KGHSY, CDR2 FQNENV. This CDR3 region has 14 residues. Written as DNA, the CDR3 is TGTGCCAGCAGCCAATCGCAGGGGAGGGATACGCAGTATTTT. Translated: CASSQSQGRDTQYF.

CDR3 amino acids: CASSLGPFAEKLFF. For the CDR3, the DNA is TGTGCCAGCAGTTTGGGACCCTTCGCTGAAAAACTGTTTTTT. The gene calls are TRBV27 and TRBJ1-4; D is possibly TRBD1 (5 bases). V was cut by 3 bases and J by 7 bases, with 12 bases left in between. Germline V gene lookup returns CDR1 MNHEY and CDR2 SMNVEV (reference sequence). This CDR3 contains 14 residues.

The J gene is TRBJ2-5, the V gene TRBV30; TRBD1 matches 7 bases. The DNA end favors TRBJ2-7, so the J call may be wrong. Germline loops: CDR1 GTSNPN, CDR2 SVGIG (reference sequence). This CDR3 has 18 residues. CDR3: CAWTRDRDLDGKGHEQYF. Here the CDR3 DNA reads TGTGCCTGGACCCGGGACAGAGATTTGGACGGGAAGGGGCACGAGCAGTACTTC.

The V gene is TRBV2, the J gene TRBJ1-3; TRBD1 matches 8 bases. After removal of 5 bases from V and 2 bases from J, the junction contained 2 bases not matched to a gene. The germline gives CDR1 SNHLY, CDR2 FYNNEI. This CDR3 spans 14 amino acids. CDR3 amino acids: CASSPGGTGNTIYF. The CDR3 region has the DNA TGTGCCAGCAGTCCAGGGGGCACTGGAAACACCATATATTTT.

V gene TRBV6-1 combines with J gene TRBJ2-2; TRBD2 agrees at 13 bases. The CDR3 length is 18 residues. V was clipped by 6 bases and J by 0 bases; unmatched bases: 7. Per the germline V gene, CDR1 is MNHNS and CDR2 is SASEGT. The CDR3 nucleotides read TGTGCCAGCAGGGAATACGGACTAGCGGGAGCGAACACCGGGGAGCTGTTTTTT. It specifies CASREYGLAGANTGELFF.

The genes are TRBV7-9 and TRBJ1-5; no definite D call. The germline V gene has CDR1 SEHNR and CDR2 FQNEAQ (reference sequence). This CDR3 is built from 17 residues. Trimming took 2 bases from V and 0 from J, leaving 14 bases between them. The CDR3 region has the DNA TGTGCCAGCAGCTTAAACCCGCCAGGCCTTAGCAATCAGCCCCAGCATTTT. Translation gives CASSLNPPGLSNQPQHF.

V and J are TRBV6-5 and TRBJ2-3; D is uncertain. The CDR3 covers 12 residues. Germline V gene lookup returns CDR1 MNHEY and CDR2 SVGAGI. V shed 6 bases and J shed 8 bases, with 12 bases lying between them. The CDR3: CASSAGVSTQYF. CDR3 DNA: TGTGCCAGCAGCGCAGGCGTCTCTACGCAGTATTTT.

This clone was recorded once. This chain uses TRBV7-6 with TRBJ2-3; 11 bases line up with TRBD1. V lost 0 bases to trimming and J lost 6 bases; unmatched junction nucleotides: 8. CDR3 length: 17 residues. The germline V gene has CDR1 SGHVS and CDR2 FNYEAQ. CDR3: CASSLASGTGGWDTQYF. The DNA of the CDR3 is TGTGCCAGCAGCTTAGCGTCCGGGACAGGGGGTTGGGATACGCAGTATTTT.

The chain carries TRBV4-1 and TRBJ2-1; D unclear. This CDR3 contains 16 residues. V was trimmed by 0 bases and J by 4 bases, leaving 13 bases between them. In germline, CDR1 is MGHRA, CDR2 YSYEKL. CDR3 in amino acids: CASSQDRYRPYNEQFF. CDR3 sequence (DNA): TGCGCCAGCAGCCAAGATCGCTACCGGCCATACAATGAGCAGTTCTTC.

This clone was counted between two and nine times. Other DNA sequences of this sample code for an identical CDR3. The chain combines TRBV4-1 with TRBJ2-1; a possible D gene is TRBD2 (5 bases). The CDR3 runs 13 residues. Germline V gene sequence: CDR1 MGHRA, CDR2 YSYEKL. Trimming removed 4 bases from V and 5 bases from J, with 9 bases in between. This chain's CDR3 is CASSPDYHNEQFF. The CDR3 DNA follows: TGCGCCAGCAGCCCCGACTACCACAATGAGCAGTTCTTC.

The J gene is TRBJ2-1, the V gene TRBV7-8, with TRBD2 matching over 13 bases. With V trimmed by 5 bases and J by 8 bases, 9 bases remained unmatched. Germline CDR1 and CDR2: SGHVS and FQNEAQ. The CDR3 runs to 16 residues. The CDR3 sequence is CASSPGLAGVGDEQFF. The CDR3 nucleotides read TGTGCCAGCAGCCCCGGACTAGCGGGAGTCGGGGATGAGCAGTTCTTC.

The chain joins TRBV4-1 to TRBJ2-5; 8 positions match TRBD1. CDR3 length: 17 amino acids. The V gene's germline CDR1 is MGHRA and CDR2 YSYEKL. V was pared by 1 base and J by 5 bases, with 12 bases of the junction left unmatched. Here the CDR3 reads CASSQAGQGAREETQYF. Here the CDR3 DNA reads TGCGCCAGCAGCCAAGCAGGGCAGGGGGCGCGTGAGGAGACCCAGTACTTC.

The chain has TRBV9 and TRBJ2-7; 13 bases match TRBD2. Trimming removed 1 base from V and 6 bases from J; junction bases left unmatched: 7. CDR3 length: 16 residues. Germline CDR1 is SGDLS and CDR2 is YYNGEE. The CDR3 coding sequence is TGTGCCAGCAGCGTAACTAGCGGGAGGGCCTATAGCGAGCAGTACTTC. Residues: CASSVTSGRAYSEQYF.

This chain joins TRBV2 and TRBJ2-1; 11 nucleotides agree with TRBD1. The length of the CDR3 is 15 residues. V was clipped by 3 bases and J by 6 bases; unmatched bases: 4. Germline V lookup: CDR1 SNHLY, CDR2 FYNNEI. The CDR3 loop is CASSELGTGGNEQFF. In DNA form, the CDR3 reads TGTGCCAGCAGTGAGTTGGGGACAGGGGGCAATGAGCAGTTCTTC.

This chain uses TRBV7-2 with TRBJ2-7, with 11 bases identical to TRBD2. The germline V gene encodes CDR1 SGHTA and CDR2 FQGNSA. CDR3 length equals 16 residues. Germline trimming cut 5 bases from V and 0 bases from J; bases unmatched to any gene: 6. The chain's CDR3 is CASSPLAGGVSYEQYF. The CDR3 bases are TGTGCCAGCAGCCCCTTAGCGGGAGGGGTCTCCTACGAGCAGTACTTC.